The T cell receptor beta chain described here comes from a study of liver allograft versus peripheral blood T cells. Study information: The authors compared T cell receptor repertoires in transplanted livers with those in the peripheral blood of recipients. Regarding the study as a whole: Intragraft T cell receptor repertoires of liver allografts were reported to differ from peripheral blood repertoires.

This clonotype was detected ten times or more. The antigen remains unidentified. Each CDR3 protein is one row after TCRdb ran MiXCR on the reads. The table shows around 17,000 distinct CDR3 sequences, with more than 20% occurring only once. CDR3 length: 19 residues. The V gene's germline CDR1 is SGHTA and CDR2 FQGNSA. The ends lost 5 bases at V and 4 bases at J; junction bases unmatched: 12. The V gene is TRBV7-2, the J gene TRBJ2-3; TRBD2 matches at 16 bases. This TCR was sampled from a human patient who had a liver transplant. A share of the T cells may be of graft donor origin. The CDR3 loop is CASSPGPGLAGGGADTQYF. CDR3 DNA: TGTGCCAGCAGCCCAGGTCCGGGACTAGCGGGGGGGGGAGCAGATACGCAGTATTTT.